The TCR beta chain under discussion was sequenced for a study of blood T cells in healthy people across ages. Next came a second PCR, run for about 7 to 12 cycles, which used a sample-barcoded 5' primer along with a J-beta primer mix. Every cDNA molecule carried a tag from a template-switch adaptor bearing 12 random nucleotides. TCRdb re-called the 5' RACE reads through MiXCR, storing one row per CDR3 protein. The table shows about 1,800,000 distinct CDR3 sequences, with 28% occurring only once. This clonotype showed up just a few times. A much larger clone lies one base from this, so it may be a read error. The clonotype comes from a woman in her 30s in good health. Source material: blood.

CDR3 amino acids: CSARDARGGNEQYF. The CDR3 DNA sequence: TGCAGTGCTAGAGATGCCAGGGGGGGTAATGAGCAGTACTTC. This sequence joins TRBV20-1 and TRBJ2-7, with D perhaps assigned TRBD1 or TRBD2 (7 bases each). This CDR3 is 14 amino acids long. V lost 0 bases, J lost 7 bases, and 16 bases lay in between. Germline V gene lookup returns CDR1 DFQATT and CDR2 SNEGSKA (reference sequence).